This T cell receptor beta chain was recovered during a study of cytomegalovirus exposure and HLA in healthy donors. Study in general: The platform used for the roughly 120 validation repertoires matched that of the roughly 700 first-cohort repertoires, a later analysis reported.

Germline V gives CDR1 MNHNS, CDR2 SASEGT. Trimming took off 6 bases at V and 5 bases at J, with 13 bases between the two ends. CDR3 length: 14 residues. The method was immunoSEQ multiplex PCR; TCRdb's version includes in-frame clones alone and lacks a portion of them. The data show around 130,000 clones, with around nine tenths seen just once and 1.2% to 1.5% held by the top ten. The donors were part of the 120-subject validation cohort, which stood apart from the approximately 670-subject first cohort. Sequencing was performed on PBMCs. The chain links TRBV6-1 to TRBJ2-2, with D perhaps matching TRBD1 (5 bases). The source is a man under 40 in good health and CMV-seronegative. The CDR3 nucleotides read TGTGCCAGCAGCATTAAGGACAATACCGGGGAGCTGTTTTTT. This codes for CASSIKDNTGELFF.